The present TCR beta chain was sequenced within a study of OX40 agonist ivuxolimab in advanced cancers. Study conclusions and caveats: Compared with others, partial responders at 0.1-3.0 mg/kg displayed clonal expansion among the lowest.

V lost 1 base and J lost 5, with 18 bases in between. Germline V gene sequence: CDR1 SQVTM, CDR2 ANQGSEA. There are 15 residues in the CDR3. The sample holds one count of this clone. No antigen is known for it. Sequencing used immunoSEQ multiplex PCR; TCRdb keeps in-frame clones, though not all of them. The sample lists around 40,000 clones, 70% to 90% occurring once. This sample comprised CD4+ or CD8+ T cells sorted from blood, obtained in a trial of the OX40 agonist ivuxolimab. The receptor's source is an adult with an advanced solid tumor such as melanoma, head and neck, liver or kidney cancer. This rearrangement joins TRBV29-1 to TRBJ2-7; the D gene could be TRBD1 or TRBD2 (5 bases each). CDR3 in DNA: TGCAGCGTTGAAGGGGGACCGGACGGGTCCAACGAGCAGTACTTC. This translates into CSVEGGPDGSNEQYF.